A single sample gave rise to the 27 T cell receptor beta chains below, sequenced in a study of cytomegalovirus exposure and HLA in healthy donors. PCR was performed using 60 Vbeta and 13 Jbeta primers. TCRdb keeps only in-frame clones here, not all; method: immunoSEQ multiplex PCR. The sample lists roughly 170,000 clones; roughly four fifths were seen once. The sample comprised PBMCs. Every receptor here comes from a man in his fifties or sixties in good health and CMV-seronegative.

In its sample, this clone was seen once. The V and J genes are TRBV4-2 and TRBJ2-5; D perhaps matches TRBD1 (5 bases). Germline V gene data show CDR1 as LGHNA and CDR2 as YNFKEQ. V lost 1 base and J lost 1, with 19 bases in between. The CDR3 has 18 amino acids. DNA for the CDR3: TGTGCCAGCAGCCAAGGTTCGCTTAGGACCCAGGGCCAAGAGACCCAGTACTTC. This codes for CASSQGSLRTQGQETQYF.

The chain combines TRBV5-1 with TRBJ2-2; the D is unclear. Per germline, CDR1 SGHRS and CDR2 YFSETQ. With 4 bases removed from V and 3 bases from J, the gap between germline ends came to 4 bases. The CDR3 has 12 amino acids. CDR3 amino acids: CASSQDTGELFF. Here the CDR3 DNA reads TGCGCCAGCAGCCAGGACACCGGGGAGCTGTTTTTT. The whole variable domain, remainder taken from reference TRBV5-1 and TRBJ2-2, is KAGVTQTPRYLIKTRGQQVTLSCSPISGHRSVSWYQQTPGQGLQFLFEYFSETQRNKGNFPGRFSGRQFSNSRSEMNVSTLELGDSALYLCASSQDTGELFFGEGSRLTVL.

Here the CDR3 DNA reads TGCGCCAGCAGTCCCCTTAAGGGGGACAATGAGCAGTTCTTC. Translation gives CASSPLKGDNEQFF. The gene calls are TRBV23-1 and TRBJ2-1; D possibly corresponds to TRBD1 (6 bases). TRBV23-1 is an ORF, and what it does is uncertain. The CDR3 is 14 residues long. Trimming removed 4 bases from V and 5 bases from J, with 12 bases in between.

The chain recombines TRBV19 with TRBJ2-1; 8 bases match TRBD2. In germline, CDR1 is LNHDA, CDR2 SQIVND (reference sequence). The length of the CDR3 is 14 residues. V lost 5 bases, J lost 3 bases, and 3 bases stayed unmatched. This CDR3 reads CASSQRGNYNEQFF. Here the CDR3 DNA reads TGTGCCAGTAGTCAGCGGGGGAACTACAATGAGCAGTTCTTC.

This clone appeared a few times. V usage is TRBV2 and J usage is TRBJ1-2; 7 nucleotides line up with TRBD1. This CDR3 comprises 12 residues. CDR1 and CDR2 (germline): SNHLY, FYNNEI. The V segment lost 6 bases and the J segment 6 bases; nucleotides outside the gene matches: 4. The CDR3, as DNA: TGTGCCAGCAGAGCTGGACAGGATGGCTACACCTTC. As protein: CASRAGQDGYTF.

The rearrangement links TRBV6-5 to TRBJ2-7, with D perhaps matching TRBD1 (5 bases). There are 12 residues in the CDR3. The germline V gene encodes CDR1 MNHEY and CDR2 SVGAGI. The V gene lost 5 bases and the J gene lost 4 bases, with 9 bases spanning the gap. CDR3 DNA sequence: TGTGCCAGCAGTAGGGGTGGTTACGAGCAGTACTTC. This gives the protein CASSRGGYEQYF.

For this clone: The junction shows a germline mismatch at one end, possibly a read error. This rearrangement joins TRBV27 to TRBJ1-6; 10 bases match TRBD1. The germline gives CDR1 MNHEY, CDR2 SMNVEV (reference sequence). The CDR3 is made up of 16 amino acids. The CDR3 DNA is TGTGCCAGCAGCCCCGGGACAGGGGTCTATAGTTCACCCCTCCACTTT. Translated, it gives CASSPGTGVYSSPLHF.

CDR3 protein: CASSPEGTDRVNYGYTF. The CDR3 bases are TGCGCCAGCAGCCCAGAAGGTACCGACAGGGTGAACTATGGCTACACCTTC. The chain links TRBV4-1 to TRBJ1-2; 7 nucleotides align to TRBD1. The germline V gene has CDR1 MGHRA and CDR2 YSYEKL. The CDR3 runs to 17 residues. After removal of 4 bases from V and 2 bases from J, the junction contained 13 bases not matched to a gene.

The chain links TRBV30 to TRBJ1-1; D might be TRBD1 (5 bases). V was cut by 5 bases and J by 1 base, with 14 bases left in between. Germline CDR1 GTSNPN, CDR2 SVGIG (reference sequence). CDR3 length equals 14 residues. The CDR3 DNA reads TGTGCCTGGGACGGCACAGGAACGAACACTGAAGCTTTCTTT. It translates to CAWDGTGTNTEAFF.

This rearrangement joins TRBV4-2 to TRBJ2-7; 7 bases fit TRBD2. After removal of 2 bases from V and 0 bases from J, the junction contained 4 bases not matched to a gene. CDR1 is LGHNA, CDR2 YNFKEQ, per germline. The CDR3 sequence is 15 residues long. The DNA for the CDR3 is TGTGCCAGCAGCCAAAATAGCGGGTTCTCCTACGAGCAGTACTTC. This codes for CASSQNSGFSYEQYF.

The count of this clone is one. J is TRBJ2-7 and V is TRBV21-1; TRBD1, as called in the table, went unchecked against the DNA. TRBV21-1 is a pseudogene. CDR3 length equals 15 residues. CDR3 sequence: CASSNPGQDTYEQYF. CDR3 nucleotide sequence: TGTGCCAGCAGCAACCCGGGACAGGATACCTACGAGCAGTACTTC.

This clone was detected only a few times. The chain carries TRBV5-1 and TRBJ2-6, with TRBD1 matching 7 bases. Germline V lookup: CDR1 SGHRS, CDR2 YFSETQ. The CDR3 is 17 residues long. The ends lost 1 base at V and 4 bases at J; junction bases unmatched: 8. The CDR3 sequence is CASSLFPPGGGANVLTF. The CDR3 DNA reads TGCGCCAGCAGCTTGTTCCCTCCAGGGGGAGGGGCCAACGTCCTGACTTTC. Using reference TRBV5-1 and TRBJ2-6 for the parts outside the CDR3, the full variable domain is KAGVTQTPRYLIKTRGQQVTLSCSPISGHRSVSWYQQTPGQGLQFLFEYFSETQRNKGNFPGRFSGRQFSNSRSEMNVSTLELGDSALYLCASSLFPPGGGANVLTFGAGSRLTVL.

The V call is TRBV28, the J call TRBJ2-4; TRBD2 is a possible D gene (6 bases). V shed 6 bases and J shed 0 bases, with 9 bases lying between them. CDR3 length: 14 amino acids. In germline, CDR1 is MDHEN, CDR2 SYDVKM. CDR3 residues: CASREGRAKNIQYF. The CDR3 nucleotides read TGTGCCAGCAGGGAGGGCCGAGCCAAAAACATTCAGTACTTC.

This clone has just one count. V usage is TRBV10-3 and J usage is TRBJ2-3; 10 nucleotides align to TRBD2. V was clipped by 10 bases and J by 0 bases; unmatched bases: 10. Germline CDR1 and CDR2: ENHRY and SYGVKD. CDR3 length: 16 residues. CDR3 bases: TGTGCCACCGACACTAGCGGGACAACTAGCACAGATACGCAGTATTTT. Translating gives CATDTSGTTSTDTQYF.

The chain is built from TRBV9 and TRBJ2-2; the D is unclear. The V gene lost 4 bases and the J gene lost 6 bases, with 10 bases spanning the gap. Germline CDR1 reads SGDLS; CDR2 reads YYNGEE. This CDR3 is built from 13 residues. This chain's CDR3 is CASSPSYPGELFF. For the CDR3, the DNA is TGTGCCAGCAGCCCATCCTACCCCGGGGAGCTGTTTTTT.

The chain has TRBV9 and TRBJ2-2, with 9 positions matching TRBD2. This CDR3 comprises 18 residues. Germline V lookup: CDR1 SGDLS, CDR2 YYNGEE. Trimming at V came to 0 bases and at J to 7 bases, leaving 13 bases not matched to a gene. The CDR3 spells CASSVGVGSGRFLGELFF. The DNA of the CDR3 is TGTGCCAGCAGCGTAGGAGTGGGTAGCGGGAGATTCCTCGGGGAGCTGTTTTTT. The full variable domain, in which reference TRBV9 and TRBJ2-2 provide the parts outside the CDR3, is DSGVTQTPKHLITATGQRVTLRCSPRSGDLSVYWYQQSLDQGLQFLIQYYNGEERAKGNILERFSAQQFPDLHSELNLSSLELGDSALYFCASSVGVGSGRFLGELFFGEGSRLTVL.

This clone has only one observation. V is TRBV7-2 and J is TRBJ2-2, with a tentative D call TRBD1 (5 bases). CDR3 length: 14 amino acids. V dropped 1 base and J dropped 6 bases, with 9 bases sitting between them. Germline V gene lookup returns CDR1 SGHTA and CDR2 FQGNSA. The CDR3, as DNA: TGTGCCAGCAGCTTAGGCGCAGGGCCCGGGGAGCTGTTTTTT. Amino acid sequence: CASSLGAGPGELFF.

This sequence joins TRBV19 and TRBJ1-2, with D hard to call. Germline CDR1 LNHDA, CDR2 SQIVND (reference sequence). Between the trimmed V and J ends, which lost 7 bases and 3 bases, there was a span of 15 bases. The CDR3 has 14 residues. The CDR3 coding sequence is TGTGCCAGTACCCCGGGGAAAGGGTACTATGGCTACACCTTC. Its translation is CASTPGKGYYGYTF.

This rearrangement joins TRBV19 to TRBJ2-2, with a possible D match to TRBD1 (6 bases). The CDR3 is 11 amino acids. V lost 8 bases to trimming and J lost 15 bases, with 16 bases between them. Germline CDR1 LNHDA, CDR2 SQIVND (reference sequence). The CDR3 DNA reads as TGTGCCAGTGGGACCACAGGGACGTTGTTTTTT. Its protein is CASGTTGTLFF.

This clone has only one observation. V usage is TRBV25-1 and J usage is TRBJ2-7; D may be TRBD2 (6 bases). CDR1 is MGHDK and CDR2 is SYGVNS in the germline V gene. The CDR3 loop spans 17 amino acids. Trimming cost V 4 bases and J 0 bases, with 19 bases left between them. CDR3 bases: TGTGCCAGCAGTGGCCGGAGCCGGGAGTCTGGCTCCTACGAGCAGTACTTC. Its protein product is CASSGRSRESGSYEQYF.

The genes are TRBV30 and TRBJ1-2; D uncertain. CDR3 length equals 14 residues. Germline V gene lookup returns CDR1 GTSNPN and CDR2 SVGIG (reference sequence). V gave up 2 bases and J gave up 7 bases, with 17 bases separating them. This CDR3 reads CAWSPSPGISGYTF. The CDR3, as DNA: TGTGCCTGGAGTCCCTCCCCGGGGATAAGTGGCTACACCTTC.

This chain uses TRBV7-9 with TRBJ2-1; D possibly corresponds to TRBD2 (5 bases). The CDR3 loop spans 13 amino acids. Germline CDR1 SEHNR, CDR2 FQNEAQ (reference sequence). The germline V and J ends were trimmed by 2 bases and 9 bases, with 11 bases remaining between them. For the CDR3, the DNA is TGTGCCAGCAGCTTAACTAGGACCTTTGAGCAGTTCTTC. This sequence encodes CASSLTRTFEQFF. Based on the CDR3 plus reference TRBV7-9 and TRBJ2-1, the full variable domain is DTGVSQNPRHKITKRGQNVTFRCDPISEHNRLYWYRQTLGQGPEFLTYFQNEAQLEKSRLLSDRFSAERPKGSFSTLEIQRTEQGDSAMYLCASSLTRTFEQFFGPGTRLTVL.

This clone was recorded once. CDR3 loop: CASSLVTGGTEAFF. CDR3 nucleotide sequence: TGTGCCAGCAGCTTAGTAACAGGGGGCACTGAAGCTTTCTTT. The J gene is TRBJ1-1, the V gene TRBV7-2; TRBD1 matches 8 bases. The CDR3 is made up of 14 amino acids. The V segment lost 1 base and the J segment 4 bases; nucleotides outside the gene matches: 2. Germline V lookup: CDR1 SGHTA, CDR2 FQGNSA. The variable domain in full, completed from reference TRBV7-2 and TRBJ1-1, reads GAGVSQSPSNKVTEKGKDVELRCDPISGHTALYWYRQSLGQGLEFLIYFQGNSAPDKSGLPSDRFSAERTGGSVSTLTIQRTQQEDSAVYLCASSLVTGGTEAFFGQGTRLTVV.

This clone was counted a single time. J is TRBJ2-2 and V is TRBV18; 8 bases fit TRBD1. V lost 3 bases to trimming and J lost 6 bases; unmatched junction nucleotides: 3. The CDR3 covers 14 residues. CDR1 and CDR2 from the germline V gene are KGHSH and LQKENI. The CDR3 loop reads CASSPDRAAGELFF. As DNA, the CDR3 is TGTGCCAGCTCACCGGACAGGGCTGCCGGGGAGCTGTTTTTT.

The gene calls are TRBV2 and TRBJ1-5, with D possibly being TRBD1 (6 bases). The germline V and J ends were trimmed by 7 bases and 7 bases, with 14 bases remaining between them. This CDR3 is 13 amino acids long. CDR1 and CDR2 (germline): SNHLY, FYNNEI. As DNA, the CDR3 is TGTGCCAGCAATAGGGACACGGGACAGCCCCAGCATTTT. It encodes CASNRDTGQPQHF.

In this sample, this clone turned up a few times. The gene calls are TRBV12-1 and TRBJ2-1; the D call of TRBD1 is as the table states it, not checked on the DNA. TRBV12-1 is noted as a pseudogene. The CDR3 contains 15 residues. DNA for the CDR3: TGTGCCAGCAGCCAAAGGGGCGCTCCGGCCAATGAGCAGTTCTTC. Amino acid sequence: CASSQRGAPANEQFF.

The chain joins TRBV29-1 to TRBJ2-2; the D gene is possibly TRBD1 (7 bases). This CDR3 region has 13 residues. V lost 4 bases and J 3 bases, leaving 9 bases between the germline ends. Germline assignment: CDR1 SQVTM and CDR2 ANQGSEA. This CDR3 reads CSVGRGDTGELFF. DNA for the CDR3: TGCAGCGTTGGCAGGGGGGACACCGGGGAGCTGTTTTTT.